The clone carrying this T cell receptor (beta chain) was recorded only once. The sample originates from a study of blood T cell repertoires in COVID-19. This table comes from immunoSEQ multiplex PCR, and its TCRdb copy is limited to in-frame clones, with some not included. Of 250,000 to 400,000 clones listed, 90% are singletons. Germline lookup yields CDR1 MDHEN and CDR2 SYDVKM. This CDR3 spans 14 amino acids. With 4 bases clipped from V and 5 bases from J, the junction kept 5 bases outside the gene matches. This clonotype was sampled from a woman aged 25 to 45 with COVID-19, enrolled during active disease. The V gene is TRBV28, the J gene TRBJ1-1; TRBD1 agrees at 9 bases. What was sequenced was peripheral blood. CDR3 DNA: TGTGCCAGCAGTTCTAACAGGGGGCTTACTGAAGCTTTCTTT. It is translated as CASSSNRGLTEAFF.